This T cell receptor beta chain was captured by sequencing in a study of T cells expressing NK-cell markers. The CDR3 has 15 amino acids. Germline V gene sequence: CDR1 DFQATT, CDR2 SNEGSKA (reference sequence). Turning to this clonotype: Antigen specificity is unknown.

TCRdb reprocessed the 5' RACE reads and keeps a single row for each CDR3 protein, giving no DNA. The ten most abundant clones cover approximately 6.8% of a sample with about 440,000 distinct CDR3 sequences. Study-level points and caveats: One observes that, in a handful of donors, these clonotypes were also the leading ones within the CD3+CD56-NKG2C+ fraction.

Sample: blood T cells: a sorted CD56 or NKG2C T cell subset, CD4+ or CD8+ T cells, or bulk PBMC T cells (not recorded which). The chain joins TRBV20-1 to TRBJ2-3; lacking DNA, the TRBD1 call made by TCRdb goes unchecked. The receptor comes from a woman between 18 and 70 years old in good health. CDR3 loop: CSAHPGAGVTDTQYF.